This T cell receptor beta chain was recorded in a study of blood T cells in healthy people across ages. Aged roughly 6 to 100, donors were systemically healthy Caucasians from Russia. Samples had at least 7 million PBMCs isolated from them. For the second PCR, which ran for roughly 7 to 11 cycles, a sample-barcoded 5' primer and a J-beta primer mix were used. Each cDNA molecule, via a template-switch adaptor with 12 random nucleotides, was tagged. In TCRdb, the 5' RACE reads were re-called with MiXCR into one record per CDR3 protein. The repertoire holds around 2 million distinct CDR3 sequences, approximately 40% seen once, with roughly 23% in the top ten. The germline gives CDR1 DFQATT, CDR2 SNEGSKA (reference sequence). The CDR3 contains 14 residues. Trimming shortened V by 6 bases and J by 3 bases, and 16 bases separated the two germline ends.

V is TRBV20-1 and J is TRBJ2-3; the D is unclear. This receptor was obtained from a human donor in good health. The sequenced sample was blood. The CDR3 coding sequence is TGCAGTGCCCGGTTTGTGTGGGTAACAGATACGCAGTATTTT. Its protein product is CSARFVWVTDTQYF.